This paragraph reports one T cell receptor (beta chain). Its antigen remains unidentified. TCR sequencing used cDNA made by reverse transcription of extracted RNA. Using immunoSEQ multiplex PCR, the repertoire was profiled, and TCRdb retains in-frame clones only, with some absent. The sample lists 150,000 to 200,000 clones; 55% were seen once. The CDR3 is 14 amino acids. V was clipped by 7 bases and J by 2 bases, with 16 bases between them. CDR1 is SQVTM, CDR2 ANQGSEA, per germline. CD4+ and CD8+ T cells were sorted from PBMCs stained for CD3, CD4 and CD8. These data are taken from a study of CD8+ T cells in alopecia areata. Findings and limits, study-wide: Greater clonality was observed in lesional scalp samples, especially alopecia totalis/universalis, versus normal scalp. Scalp sample data also include resident alphabeta T cells from normal skin. Between patients, shared TCR sequences were less clear than in mice. This was possibly due in part to HLA diversity in the patient population.

The chain uses TRBV29-1 and TRBJ2-3, with D tentatively TRBD1 or TRBD2 (6 bases each). Sequences were obtained from CD4+ T cells sorted from blood. This sequence originates from a human donor in good health. In DNA form, the CDR3 reads TGCAGCGCCCCTGCCGGGGGCAACACAGATACGCAGTATTTT. Translating gives CSAPAGGNTDTQYF.